This T cell receptor beta chain was sequenced for a study of T cells expressing NK-cell markers. TCRdb re-called the 5' RACE reads and catalogs CDR3 proteins one per entry, DNA excluded. Here the sample table reports about 160,000 distinct CDR3 sequences. Per germline, CDR1 MNHEY and CDR2 SVGAGI. The CDR3 extends over 16 amino acids. Sequencing was performed on blood T cells: a sorted CD56 or NKG2C T cell subset, CD4+ or CD8+ T cells, or bulk PBMC T cells (not recorded which). The clonotype originates from a woman between 18 and 70 years old in good health. V and J are TRBV6-5 and TRBJ1-1; with no DNA, the TCRdb D assignment of TRBD1 cannot be verified. The CDR3: CASSYPPGLGNTEAFF.